This T cell receptor (beta chain) was sequenced in a study of CD8 T cells in ankylosing spondylitis. Study outcomes and limitations: Disease-linked clones proved CD8+ and comparatively uncommon in peripheral blood. Significant enrichment of disease-linked clones was reported in matched ankylosing spondylitis synovial fluid. A motif in TCR beta, a set of roughly 8 highly homologous variants, appeared characteristic of ankylosing spondylitis blood.

Comments on this clonotype: Its antigen is unknown.

Quantitative 5'-RACE with molecular barcodes was used to make the TCR beta libraries. One entry per CDR3 protein results from TCRdb running MiXCR on the 5' RACE reads. The sample lists about 220,000 distinct CDR3 sequences, under 30% occurring once. CDR3 length equals 14 residues. Germline CDR1 and CDR2: SQVTM and ANQGSEA. The germline V and J ends were trimmed by 2 bases and 4 bases, with 13 bases remaining between them. The rearrangement uses TRBV29-1 and TRBJ2-3, with a tentative D call TRBD1 (5 bases). The TCR was taken from a male donor with ankylosing spondylitis or in good health (not recorded which). The sample comprised blood, either unsorted or a sorted T cell fraction (not recorded which). The CDR3: CSVEKGVIPDTQYF. In DNA form, the CDR3 reads TGCAGCGTTGAAAAAGGGGTCATTCCAGATACGCAGTATTTT.